Presented here are 5 T cell receptor beta chains from one specimen sequenced in a study of control samples from healthy donors and cancer patients. The assay was immunoSEQ multiplex PCR, and TCRdb's table has in-frame clones only and misses some. The table includes tens of thousands of clones, about 90% detected once. Sequencing used blood. These receptors originate from a woman aged 45-65 years in good health.

This chain links TRBV6-7 with TRBJ2-7; D possibly corresponds to TRBD2 (5 bases). TRBV6-7 is designated an ORF whose function remains uncertain. The CDR3 consists of 15 residues. V was trimmed by 5 bases and J by 0 bases, leaving 14 bases between them. CDR3 in amino acids: CASSPPGFCSYEQYF. Here the CDR3 DNA reads TGTGCCAGCAGTCCACCGGGGTTTTGCTCCTACGAGCAGTACTTC.

The V call is TRBV7-2, the J call TRBJ2-1; D is uncertain. V was cut by 2 bases and J by 7 bases, with 9 bases left in between. This CDR3 is built from 13 residues. Germline loops: CDR1 SGHTA, CDR2 FQGNSA. CDR3 region: CASSLPIFNEQFF. CDR3 nucleotide sequence: TGTGCCAGCAGCTTACCCATTTTTAATGAGCAGTTCTTC.

The V and J genes are TRBV11-3 and TRBJ2-3, with D unresolved. V was shortened by 4 bases and J by 1 base, with 9 bases between the two germline ends. This CDR3 spans 14 amino acids. Germline values: CDR1 SGHNT, CDR2 YENEEA. CDR3 region: CASSSRSGTDTQYF. CDR3 DNA: TGTGCCAGCAGCTCGAGGTCAGGCACAGATACGCAGTATTTT.

The chain is built from TRBV14 and TRBJ2-1, with 9 bases that match TRBD2. Germline V lookup: CDR1 SGHDN, CDR2 FVKESK. There are 17 residues in the CDR3. Trimming removed 0 bases from V and 6 bases from J; junction bases left unmatched: 9. CDR3 DNA: TGTGCCAGCAGCCAAGAGTGGGCGGGAGGGCCAGGCAATGAGCAGTTCTTC. This sequence encodes CASSQEWAGGPGNEQFF.

The rearrangement joins TRBV3-1 (or the pseudogene TRBV3-2) to TRBJ2-1; D is undetermined. Germline CDR1 is LGHDT and CDR2 is YNNKEL (reference sequence). The CDR3 covers 14 residues. Trimming stripped 4 bases from V and 9 bases from J, with 16 bases between. The CDR3 sequence: CASSLPIVGGEQFF. CDR3 sequence (DNA): TGTGCCAGCAGCCTCCCTATCGTGGGTGGTGAGCAGTTCTTC.